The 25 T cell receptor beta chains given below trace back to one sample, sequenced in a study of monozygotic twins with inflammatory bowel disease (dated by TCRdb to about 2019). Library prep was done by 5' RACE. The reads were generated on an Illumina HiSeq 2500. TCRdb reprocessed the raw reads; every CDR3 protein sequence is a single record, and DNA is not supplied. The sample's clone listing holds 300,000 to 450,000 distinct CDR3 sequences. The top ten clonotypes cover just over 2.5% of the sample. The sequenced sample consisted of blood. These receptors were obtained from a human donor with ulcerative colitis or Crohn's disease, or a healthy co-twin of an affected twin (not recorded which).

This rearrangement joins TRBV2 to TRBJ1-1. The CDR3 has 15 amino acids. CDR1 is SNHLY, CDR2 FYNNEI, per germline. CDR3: CASSDSVRPNTEAFF.

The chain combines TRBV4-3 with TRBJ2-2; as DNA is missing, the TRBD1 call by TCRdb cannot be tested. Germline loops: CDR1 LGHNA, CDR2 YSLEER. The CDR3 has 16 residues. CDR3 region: CASSQEPQQGAGELFF.

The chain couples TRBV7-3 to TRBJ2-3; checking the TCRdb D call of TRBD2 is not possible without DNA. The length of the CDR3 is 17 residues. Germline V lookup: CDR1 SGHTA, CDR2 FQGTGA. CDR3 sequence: CASSLTPAGRGGDTQYF.

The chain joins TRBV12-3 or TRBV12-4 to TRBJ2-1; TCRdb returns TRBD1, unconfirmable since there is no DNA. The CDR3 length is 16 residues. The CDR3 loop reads CASSLPPGQGYNEQFF.

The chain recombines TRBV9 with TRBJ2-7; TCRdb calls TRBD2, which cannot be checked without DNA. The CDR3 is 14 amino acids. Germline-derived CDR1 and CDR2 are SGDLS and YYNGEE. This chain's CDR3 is CASTLSATSYEQYF.

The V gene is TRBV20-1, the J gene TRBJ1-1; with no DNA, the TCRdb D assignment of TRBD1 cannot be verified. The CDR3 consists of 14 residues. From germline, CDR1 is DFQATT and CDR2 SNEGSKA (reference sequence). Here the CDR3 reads CSASIEGVNTEAFF.

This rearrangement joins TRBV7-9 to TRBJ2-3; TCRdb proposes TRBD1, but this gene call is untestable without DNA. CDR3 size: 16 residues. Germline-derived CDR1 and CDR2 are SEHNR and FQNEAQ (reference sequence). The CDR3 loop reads CASSPRTGGGADTQYF. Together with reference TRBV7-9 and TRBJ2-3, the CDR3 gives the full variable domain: DTGVSQNPRHKITKRGQNVTFRCDPISEHNRLYWYRQTLGQGPEFLTYFQNEAQLEKSRLLSDRFSAERPKGSFSTLEIQRTEQGDSAMYLCASSPRTGGGADTQYFGPGTRLTVL.

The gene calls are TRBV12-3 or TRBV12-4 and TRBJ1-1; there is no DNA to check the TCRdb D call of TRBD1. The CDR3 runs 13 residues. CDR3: CASSSRRGDEAFF.

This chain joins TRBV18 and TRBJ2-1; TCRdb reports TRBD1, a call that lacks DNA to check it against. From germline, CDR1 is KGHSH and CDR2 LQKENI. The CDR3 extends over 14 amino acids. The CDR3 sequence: CASSPYPDYNEQFF.

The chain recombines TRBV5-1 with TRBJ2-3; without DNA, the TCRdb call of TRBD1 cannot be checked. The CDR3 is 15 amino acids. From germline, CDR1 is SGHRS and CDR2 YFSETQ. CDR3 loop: CASSPLDIPGDTQYF.

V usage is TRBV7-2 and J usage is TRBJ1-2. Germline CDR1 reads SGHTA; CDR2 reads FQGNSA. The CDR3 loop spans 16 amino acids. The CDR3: CASSLVQGLLEYGYTF.

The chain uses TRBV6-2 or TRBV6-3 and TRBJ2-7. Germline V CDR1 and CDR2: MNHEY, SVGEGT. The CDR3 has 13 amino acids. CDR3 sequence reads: CTSSGGSWLEQYF.

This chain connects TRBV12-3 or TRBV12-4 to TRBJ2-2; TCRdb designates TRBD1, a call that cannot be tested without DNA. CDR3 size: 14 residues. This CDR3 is CASDRGLGTGELFF.

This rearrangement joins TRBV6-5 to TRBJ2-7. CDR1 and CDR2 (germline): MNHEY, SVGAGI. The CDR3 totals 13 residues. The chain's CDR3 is CASSYSNSYEQYF.

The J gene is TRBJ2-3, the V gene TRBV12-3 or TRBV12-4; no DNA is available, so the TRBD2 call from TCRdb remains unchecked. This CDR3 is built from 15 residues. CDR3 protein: CASSLRDYDTDTQYF.

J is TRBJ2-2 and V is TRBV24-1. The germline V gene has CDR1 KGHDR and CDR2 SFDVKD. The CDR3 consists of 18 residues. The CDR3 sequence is CATSDLLGRTANTGELFF.

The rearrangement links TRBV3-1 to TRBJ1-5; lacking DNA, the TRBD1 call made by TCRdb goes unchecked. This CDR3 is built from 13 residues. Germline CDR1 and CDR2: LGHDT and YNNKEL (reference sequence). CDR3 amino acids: CASSIQGGSNQHF.

The CDR3 sequence: CASSPDSTYEQYF. The chain carries TRBV18 and TRBJ2-7; TCRdb returns TRBD1, unconfirmable since there is no DNA. The CDR3 consists of 13 residues. Germline CDR1 and CDR2: KGHSH and LQKENI. The full variable domain, with the rest looked up from reference TRBV18 and TRBJ2-7, is NAGVMQNPRHLVRRRGQEARLRCSPMKGHSHVYWYRQLPEEGLKFMVYLQKENIIDESGMPKERFSAEFPKEGPSILRIQQVVRGDSAAYFCASSPDSTYEQYFGPGTRLTVT.

Here the CDR3 reads CASIGQGYNAGELFF. The chain carries TRBV2 and TRBJ2-2; the TCRdb call, TRBD1, lacks DNA for checking. The CDR3 runs 15 residues. Germline V CDR1 and CDR2: SNHLY, FYNNEI.

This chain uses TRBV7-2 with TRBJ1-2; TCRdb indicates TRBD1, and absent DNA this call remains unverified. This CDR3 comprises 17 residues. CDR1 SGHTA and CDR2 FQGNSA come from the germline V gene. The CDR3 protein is CASSHPLGKGIQNGYTF.

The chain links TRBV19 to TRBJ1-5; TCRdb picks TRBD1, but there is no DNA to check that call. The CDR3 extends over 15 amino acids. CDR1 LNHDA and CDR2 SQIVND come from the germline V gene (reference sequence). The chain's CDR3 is CASSWDRASNQPQHF.

The CDR3 sequence: CSVGQGAQPQHF. The gene calls are TRBV29-1 and TRBJ1-5; TCRdb's assignment of TRBD1 cannot be checked, as there is no DNA. CDR3 length: 12 amino acids. Germline V gene data show CDR1 as SQVTM and CDR2 as ANQGSEA. The full variable domain, completed using reference TRBV29-1 and TRBJ1-5, is SAVISQKPSRDICQRGTSLTIQCQVDSQVTMMFWYRQQPGQSLTLIATANQGSEATYESGFVIDKFPISRPNLTFSTLTVSNMSPEDSSIYLCSVGQGAQPQHFGDGTRLSIL.

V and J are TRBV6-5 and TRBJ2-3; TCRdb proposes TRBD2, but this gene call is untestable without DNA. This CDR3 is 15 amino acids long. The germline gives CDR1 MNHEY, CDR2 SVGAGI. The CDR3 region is CASSSVLAGTDTQYF.

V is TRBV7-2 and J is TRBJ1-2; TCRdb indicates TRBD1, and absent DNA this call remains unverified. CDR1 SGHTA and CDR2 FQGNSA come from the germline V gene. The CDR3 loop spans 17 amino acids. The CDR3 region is CASSLVPMGRGAHGYTF. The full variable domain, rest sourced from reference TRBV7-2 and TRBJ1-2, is GAGVSQSPSNKVTEKGKDVELRCDPISGHTALYWYRQSLGQGLEFLIYFQGNSAPDKSGLPSDRFSAERTGGSVSTLTIQRTQQEDSAVYLCASSLVPMGRGAHGYTFGSGTRLTVV.

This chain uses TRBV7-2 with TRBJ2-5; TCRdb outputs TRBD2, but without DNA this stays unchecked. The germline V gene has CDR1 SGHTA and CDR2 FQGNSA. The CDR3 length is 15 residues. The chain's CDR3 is CASSFGGGDLGTQYF.